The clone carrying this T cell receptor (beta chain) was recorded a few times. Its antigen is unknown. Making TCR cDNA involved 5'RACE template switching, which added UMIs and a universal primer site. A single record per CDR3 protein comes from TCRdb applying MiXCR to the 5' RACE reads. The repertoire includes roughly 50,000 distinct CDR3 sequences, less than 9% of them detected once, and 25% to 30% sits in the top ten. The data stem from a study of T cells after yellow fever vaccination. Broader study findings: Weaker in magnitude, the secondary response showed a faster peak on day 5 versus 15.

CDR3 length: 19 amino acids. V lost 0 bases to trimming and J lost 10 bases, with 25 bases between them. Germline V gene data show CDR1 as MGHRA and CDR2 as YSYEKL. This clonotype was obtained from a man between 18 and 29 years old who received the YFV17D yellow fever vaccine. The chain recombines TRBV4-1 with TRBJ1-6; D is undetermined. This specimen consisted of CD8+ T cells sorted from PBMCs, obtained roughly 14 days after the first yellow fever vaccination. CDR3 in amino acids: CASSQEAGGEEDFWSPLHF. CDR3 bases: TGCGCCAGCAGCCAAGAAGCGGGTGGAGAGGAGGACTTTTGGTCACCCCTCCACTTT.